These T cell receptor beta chains were read from a single sample in a study of CD8+ T cells in alopecia areata. The protocol was immunoSEQ multiplex PCR, while the TCRdb copy is restricted to in-frame clones and leaves out a portion. The sample has around 190,000 clones; 50% to 75% are singletons. Source: CD4+ T cells sorted from blood, taken at week 4, from a patient treated with tofacitinib. All receptors come from a human donor with alopecia areata. CDR3s leave out the opening cysteine and the closing phenylalanine or tryptophan. Fields, in order: J gene, V gene, D gene, CDR3 protein. D genes are given only for firm matches.

TRBJ1-4	TRBV29-1	-	SVEEGPDEKLF
TRBJ1-2	TRBV2	-	ASTSERVGYT
TRBJ2-7	TRBV28	-	ASTWGGRGEQY
TRBJ1-2	TRBV4-1	-	ASSQGRNQIHGYT
TRBJ1-4	TRBV29-1	-	SVGVGSGEKLF
TRBJ2-7	TRBV5-6	TRBD1	ASSFRDRVMYEQY
TRBJ2-1	TRBV5-1	-	ASSLTSPSYNEQF
TRBJ2-1	TRBV29-1	-	SVRQGEPYNEQF
TRBJ2-1	TRBV5-1	TRBD2	ASSAGLAAYNEQF
TRBJ1-6	TRBV7-9	TRBD1	ASIPTGRGSPLH
TRBJ2-1	TRBV7-8	-	ASSASRAEQF
TRBJ1-2	TRBV6-5	-	ASSELSGFGYT
TRBJ2-6	TRBV30	-	ARTRGSGANVLT
TRBJ2-1	TRBV6-5	TRBD1	ASRLTGGHEQF
TRBJ1-2	TRBV7-9	-	ASSLRGKPTNYGYT